This T cell receptor (beta chain) was obtained from a study of T-cell reconstitution after alpha-beta-depleted transplantation in children (dated by TCRdb to between 2015 and 2016). General notes on the study: T-cell immune reconstitution after TCRalphabeta/CD19-depleted allogeneic hematopoietic cell transplantation in children was quantitatively tracked in the study by means of TCR repertoire profiling.

The library was made by PCR. TCRdb records Illumina HiSeq 2500 as the sequencer. To normalize quantification of the TCRbeta repertoire, the TCR libraries were built with molecular barcoding that relied on unique molecular identifiers. TCRdb cleaned the public reads at Q25 with fastp, built clones with MiXCR and kept in-frame beta chains. Each entry merges the rows of one CDR3 protein and shows their most common DNA and genes. For this sample there are about 980,000 distinct CDR3 sequences; about 29% appear just once. The biggest ten clones account for over 25% of the sample. Note on this clonotype: Its antigen remains unidentified. No much larger clone is present one base from it, and per-base qualities are unavailable.

Sample treatment or condition, as interpreted from the label and publication: allogeneic hematopoietic cell transplantation with graft depleted of TCRalphabeta T cells and CD19 B cells. The children who served as transplant recipients had been given grafts of TCRalphabeta/CD19-depleted allogeneic hematopoietic cells. Broad study findings and their caveats: Hyperexpanded clone frequencies declined over subsequent months; after one year, T-cell counts and TCRbeta diversity were mostly attributed to newly produced T cells. The apparently early recovery of alphabetaT-cell counts about two months after transplant reportedly depended on only several hundred rapidly expanded clones that came from non-depleted graft cells. In some patients, the high TCRbeta diversity seen at day 60 was put down to recipient T cells and intrathymic progenitors that had survived conditioning.

A distance of 18 bases separates the germline ends of V and J, which lose 6 bases and 4 bases respectively. The CDR3 goes from the cysteine to the phenylalanine over 15 residues. Here the CDR3 DNA is all that survives: 45 bases in frame from base 1. Sequences SNHLY (CDR1) and FYNNEI (CDR2) are obtained from the germline V gene. Sequences were derived from PBMCs, mostly from graft donor cells, sampled 360 days after TCRalphabeta/CD19-depleted stem cell transplant. This receptor was identified in a boy in the first two years of life who had a stem cell transplant for SCID, so the T cells may come from the graft donor. The rearranged segments are TRBV2 and TRBJ1-2; 6 matching bases give a weak D call of TRBD1. The CDR3 region has the sequence CASSPRTATSYGYTF. The nucleotide sequence reads as follows: TGTGCCAGCAGCCCTCGGACAGCAACGAGCTATGGCTACACCTTC.